This TCR beta chain was captured by sequencing in a study of vaccination effects on CD4 cells after COVID-19. Study overall: The median interval between the second dose and post-vaccine sampling was 72 days.

This CDR3 region has 14 residues. Between the trimmed V and J ends, which lost 3 bases and 2 bases, there was a span of 11 bases. Germline CDR1 SGHRS, CDR2 YFSETQ. To note about this clone: The antigen remains undetermined.

Assay: immunoSEQ multiplex PCR; the TCRdb copy retains only in-frame clones and omits some. Seen here are about 81,000 clones, around 77% observed once, and the top ten hold approximately 1%. Viral peptide pools were used in the ViraFEST assay to expand antigen-specific CD4+ T cells, and sequencing came afterward. Once cultured for more than nine days, the cells underwent separation to obtain CD4+ T cells. Each participant was administered two doses of either the BNT162b2 or the mRNA-1273 vaccine. Vaccinated participants had no history of SARS-CoV-2 infection and tested negative for nucleocapsid antibodies. Supplemented with around 9.6 IU/ml IL-2 and 9.5 to 10 ug/ml peptides, a few million PBMC per well were kept in culture. At days 3 and 7, half of the medium was exchanged for IL-2 medium.

The rearrangement uses TRBV5-1 and TRBJ2-5; tentatively, D is TRBD1 (6 bases). The material sequenced was CD4+ T cells from PBMCs cultured with HCoV-OC43 spike peptides, taken after COVID-19 vaccination. Subset described: HCoV-OC43 spike overlapping peptide pool stimulation. The clonotype was recovered from a human donor who received a COVID-19 vaccine. This CDR3 is CASSWSDRQETQYF. CDR3 DNA sequence: TGCGCCAGCAGCTGGAGCGACAGGCAAGAGACCCAGTACTTC. The full variable domain, its missing parts supplied by reference TRBV5-1 and TRBJ2-5, is KAGVTQTPRYLIKTRGQQVTLSCSPISGHRSVSWYQQTPGQGLQFLFEYFSETQRNKGNFPGRFSGRQFSNSRSEMNVSTLELGDSALYLCASSWSDRQETQYFGPGTRLLVL.